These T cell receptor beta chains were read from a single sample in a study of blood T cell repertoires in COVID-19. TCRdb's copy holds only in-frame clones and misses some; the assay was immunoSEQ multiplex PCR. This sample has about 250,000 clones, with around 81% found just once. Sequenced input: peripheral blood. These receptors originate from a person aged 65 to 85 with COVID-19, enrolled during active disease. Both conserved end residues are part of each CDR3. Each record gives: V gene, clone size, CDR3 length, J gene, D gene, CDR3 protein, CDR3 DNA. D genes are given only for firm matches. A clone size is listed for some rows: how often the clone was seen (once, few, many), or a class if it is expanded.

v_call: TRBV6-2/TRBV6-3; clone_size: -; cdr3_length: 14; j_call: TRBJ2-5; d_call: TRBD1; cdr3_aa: CASTPTGGRETQYF; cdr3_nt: TGTGCCAGCACCCCGACAGGGGGAAGAGAGACCCAGTACTTC
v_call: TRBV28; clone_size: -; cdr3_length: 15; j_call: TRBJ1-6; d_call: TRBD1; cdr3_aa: CASSPSTGDGSPLHF; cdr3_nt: TGTGCCAGCAGTCCCTCGACAGGGGACGGTTCACCCCTCCACTTT
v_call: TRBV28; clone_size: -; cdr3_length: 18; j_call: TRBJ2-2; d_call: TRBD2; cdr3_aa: CASRTRWEGRSGTGELFF; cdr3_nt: TGTGCCAGCAGAACCCGTTGGGAGGGGCGCTCGGGGACCGGGGAGCTGTTTTTT
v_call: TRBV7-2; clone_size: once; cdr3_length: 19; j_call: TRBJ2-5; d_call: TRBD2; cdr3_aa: CASSRIRLPTGGGRETQYF; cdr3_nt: TGTGCCAGCAGCCGGATACGACTACCCACGGGGGGGGGCCGAGAGACCCAGTACTTC
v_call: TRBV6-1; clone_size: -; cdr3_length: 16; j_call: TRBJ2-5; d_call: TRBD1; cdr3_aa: CASSGTGGLLEETQYF; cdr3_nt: TGTGCCAGCAGTGGGACAGGGGGCCTGTTGGAAGAGACCCAGTACTTC
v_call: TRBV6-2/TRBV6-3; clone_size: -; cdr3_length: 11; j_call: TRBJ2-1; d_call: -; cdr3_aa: CASSSGHEQFF; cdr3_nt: TGTGCCAGCAGCTCAGGGCATGAGCAGTTCTTC
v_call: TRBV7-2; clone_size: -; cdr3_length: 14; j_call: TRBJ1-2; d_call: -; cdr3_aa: CASSLALGEGGYTF; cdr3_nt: TGTGCCAGCAGCTTAGCGCTTGGGGAGGGCGGCTACACCTTC
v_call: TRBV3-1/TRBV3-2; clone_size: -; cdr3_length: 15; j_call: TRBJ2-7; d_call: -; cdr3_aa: CASSQDRNRANEQYF; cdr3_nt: TGTGCCAGCAGCCAAGATAGAAACAGGGCCAACGAGCAGTACTTC
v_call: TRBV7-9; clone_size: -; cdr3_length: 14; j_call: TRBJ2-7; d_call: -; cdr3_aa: CASSGSTIAYEQYF; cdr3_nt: TGTGCCAGCAGCGGCAGTACAATTGCCTACGAGCAGTACTTC
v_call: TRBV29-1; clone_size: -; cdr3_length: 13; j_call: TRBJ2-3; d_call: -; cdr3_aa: CSVEDPGGNTQYF; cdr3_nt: TGCAGCGTTGAAGATCCCGGGGGTAATACGCAGTATTTT
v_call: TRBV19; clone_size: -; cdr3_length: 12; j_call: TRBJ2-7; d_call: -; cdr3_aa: CASSVTGHEQYF; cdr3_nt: TGTGCCAGTAGTGTTACAGGTCACGAGCAGTACTTC
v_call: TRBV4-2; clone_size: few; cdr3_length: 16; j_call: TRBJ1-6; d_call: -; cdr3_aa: CASSQTGTAQIHPLHF; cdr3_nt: TGTGCCAGCAGCCAAACGGGTACGGCCCAAATTCACCCCCTCCACTTT
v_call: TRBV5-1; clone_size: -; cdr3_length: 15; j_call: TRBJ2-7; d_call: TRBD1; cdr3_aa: CASSLWDSVRDEQYF; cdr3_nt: TGCGCCAGCAGCTTGTGGGACAGCGTTCGGGACGAGCAGTACTTC
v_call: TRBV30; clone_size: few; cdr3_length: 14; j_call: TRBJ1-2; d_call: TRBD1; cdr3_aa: CAGDRSGLDYGYTF; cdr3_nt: TGTGCCGGGGACAGGTCAGGTCTGGACTATGGCTACACCTTC
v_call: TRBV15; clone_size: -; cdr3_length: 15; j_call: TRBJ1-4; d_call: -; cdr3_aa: CATSRDRTEGEKLFF; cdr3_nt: TGTGCCACCAGCAGAGACCGGACAGAGGGTGAAAAACTGTTTTTT
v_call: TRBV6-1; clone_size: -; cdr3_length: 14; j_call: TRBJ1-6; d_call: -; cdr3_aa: CASSDRGLNSPLHF; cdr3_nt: TGTGCCAGCAGTGACAGGGGCCTTAATTCACCCCTCCACTTT
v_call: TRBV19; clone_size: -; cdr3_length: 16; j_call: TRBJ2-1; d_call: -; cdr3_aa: CASSIDGGGPYNEQFF; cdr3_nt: TGTGCCAGTAGTATTGATGGGGGGGGGCCTTACAATGAGCAGTTCTTC
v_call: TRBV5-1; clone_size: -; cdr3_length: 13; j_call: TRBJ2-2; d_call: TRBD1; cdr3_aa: CASSNRGSGELFF; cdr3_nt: TGCGCCAGCAGTAACAGGGGGTCCGGGGAGCTGTTTTTT
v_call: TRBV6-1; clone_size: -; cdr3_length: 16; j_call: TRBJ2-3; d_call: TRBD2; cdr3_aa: CASSANSGRSGDTQYF; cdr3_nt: TGTGCCAGCAGTGCTAATAGCGGGAGAAGTGGGGATACGCAGTATTTT
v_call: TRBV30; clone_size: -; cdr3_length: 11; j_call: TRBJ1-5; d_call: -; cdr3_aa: CAWGEGTTQHF; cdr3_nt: TGTGCCTGGGGGGAGGGAACAACTCAGCATTTT
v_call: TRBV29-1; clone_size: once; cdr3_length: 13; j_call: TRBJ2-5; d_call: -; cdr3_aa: CSVERVPGETQYF; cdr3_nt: TGCAGCGTTGAGAGGGTCCCCGGCGAGACCCAGTACTTC
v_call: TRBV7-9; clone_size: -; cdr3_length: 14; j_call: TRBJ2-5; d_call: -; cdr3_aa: CASSPLRVSETQYF; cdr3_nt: TGTGCCAGCAGCCCTTTGAGGGTCTCAGAGACCCAGTACTTC
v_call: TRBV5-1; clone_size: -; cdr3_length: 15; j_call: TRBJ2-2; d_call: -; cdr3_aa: CASSLDGSETGELFF; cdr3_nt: TGCGCCAGCAGCTTGGACGGGAGTGAGACCGGGGAGCTGTTTTTT
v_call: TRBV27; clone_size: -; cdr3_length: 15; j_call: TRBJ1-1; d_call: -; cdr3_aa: CASSLDRFPNTEAFF; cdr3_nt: TGTGCCAGCAGTTTAGACAGGTTCCCGAACACTGAAGCTTTCTTT
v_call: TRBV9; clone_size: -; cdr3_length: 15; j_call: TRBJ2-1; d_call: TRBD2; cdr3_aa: CASSVVAGVNNEQFF; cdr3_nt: TGTGCCAGCAGCGTAGTTGCGGGGGTAAACAATGAGCAGTTCTTC
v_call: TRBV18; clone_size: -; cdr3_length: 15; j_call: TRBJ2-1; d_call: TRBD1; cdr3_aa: CASSPTGSGPYEQFF; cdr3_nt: TGTGCCAGCTCACCGACAGGGTCGGGGCCCTATGAGCAGTTCTTC
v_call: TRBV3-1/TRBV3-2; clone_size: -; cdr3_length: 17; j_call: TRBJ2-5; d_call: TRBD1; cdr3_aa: CASSQNQGQGLQETQYF; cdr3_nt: TGTGCCAGCAGCCAAAATCAGGGACAGGGACTCCAAGAGACCCAGTACTTC
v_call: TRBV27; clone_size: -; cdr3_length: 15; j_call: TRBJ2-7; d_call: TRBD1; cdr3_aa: CASTDPGQGLYEQYF; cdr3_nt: TGTGCCAGCACAGACCCGGGACAGGGTCTTTACGAGCAGTACTTC
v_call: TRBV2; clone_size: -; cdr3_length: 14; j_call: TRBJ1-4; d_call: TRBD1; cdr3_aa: CASRPDRSNEKLFF; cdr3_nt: TGTGCCAGCAGACCGGACAGGTCTAATGAAAAACTGTTTTTT
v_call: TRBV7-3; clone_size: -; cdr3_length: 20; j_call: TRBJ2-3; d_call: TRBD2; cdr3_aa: CASSLTGLAVHSGLTDTQYF; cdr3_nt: TGTGCCAGCAGCTTAACCGGGCTAGCGGTTCATTCTGGGCTCACAGATACGCAGTATTTT
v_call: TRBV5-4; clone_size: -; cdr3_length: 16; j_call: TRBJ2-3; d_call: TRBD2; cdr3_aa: CASSSRLAGGADTQYF; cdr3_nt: TGTGCCAGCAGCTCCAGACTAGCCGGGGGAGCAGATACGCAGTATTTT
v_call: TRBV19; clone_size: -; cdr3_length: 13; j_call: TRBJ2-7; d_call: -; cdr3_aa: CASSSLRGNEQYF; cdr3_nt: TGTGCCAGTAGTAGCCTTCGAGGGAACGAGCAGTACTTC
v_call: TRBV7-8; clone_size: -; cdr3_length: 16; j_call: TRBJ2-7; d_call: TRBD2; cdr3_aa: CASRPSLAGGTYEQYF; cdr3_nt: TGTGCCAGCAGACCCTCCCTAGCGGGGGGTACCTACGAGCAGTACTTC
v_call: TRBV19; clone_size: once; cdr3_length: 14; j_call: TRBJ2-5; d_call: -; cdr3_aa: CASSRGQGTETQYF; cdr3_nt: TGTGCCAGTAGTAGAGGCCAGGGGACAGAGACCCAGTACTTC
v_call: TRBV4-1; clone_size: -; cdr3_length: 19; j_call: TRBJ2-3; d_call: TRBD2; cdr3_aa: CASSQPGGLAGPSTDTQYF; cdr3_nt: TGCGCCAGCAGCCAACCGGGGGGGCTAGCGGGCCCTAGCACAGATACGCAGTATTTT
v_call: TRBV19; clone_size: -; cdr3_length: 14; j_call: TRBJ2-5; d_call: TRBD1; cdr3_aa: CASSRTGAGETQYF; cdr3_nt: TGTGCCAGTAGTAGGACAGGGGCCGGAGAGACCCAGTACTTC
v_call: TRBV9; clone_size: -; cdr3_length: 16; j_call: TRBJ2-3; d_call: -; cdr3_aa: CASSPRGSGSRETQYF; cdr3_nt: TGTGCCAGCAGCCCCCGGGGTAGTGGGAGTCGAGAGACGCAGTATTTT
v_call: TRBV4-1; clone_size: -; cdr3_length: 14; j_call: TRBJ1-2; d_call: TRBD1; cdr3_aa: CASSQRTGDYGYTF; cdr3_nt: TGCGCCAGCAGCCAACGTACAGGGGACTATGGCTACACCTTC
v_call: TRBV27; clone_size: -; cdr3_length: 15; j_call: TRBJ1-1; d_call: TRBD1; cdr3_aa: CASSSRQGINTEAFF; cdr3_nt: TGTGCCAGCAGTTCCCGACAGGGAATTAACACTGAAGCTTTCTTT
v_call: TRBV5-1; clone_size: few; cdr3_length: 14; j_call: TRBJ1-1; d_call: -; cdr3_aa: CASSFQGLDTEAFF; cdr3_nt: TGCGCCAGCAGCTTCCAGGGTTTGGACACTGAAGCTTTCTTT
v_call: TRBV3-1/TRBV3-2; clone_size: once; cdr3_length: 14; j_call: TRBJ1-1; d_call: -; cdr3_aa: CASSLEQGVTEAFF; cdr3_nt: TGTGCCAGCAGCCTGGAACAGGGAGTCACTGAAGCTTTCTTT
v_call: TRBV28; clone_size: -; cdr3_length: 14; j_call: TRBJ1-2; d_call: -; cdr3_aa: CASSRSGADWGYTF; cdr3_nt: TGTGCCAGCAGCCGCTCTGGGGCGGATTGGGGCTACACCTTC